Only a few counts were recorded for the clone carrying this T cell receptor beta chain. This record comes from a study of regulatory T cells in long-lasting Graves disease. Study-level information: Patients newly diagnosed with Graves' had been on antithyroid drugs for under 3 months.

From germline, CDR1 is SGHRS and CDR2 YFSETQ. The CDR3 runs 15 residues. V lost 4 bases to trimming and J lost 3 bases; unmatched junction nucleotides: 10. Construction of TCR beta libraries relied on iRepertoire HTBI primers and on Arm-PCR targeting CDR3 regions. TCRdb re-analysed the multiplex PCR reads in MiXCR, keeping a single row per CDR3 protein. The sample yields roughly 500,000 distinct CDR3 sequences, approximately 15% seen once. As to time point: newly diagnosed GD, antithyroid drugs for less than 3 months. Isolated PBMC RNA provided the starting material for the TCR library. These data also featured in a second study, about T cells in Graves' hyperthyroidism and ophthalmopathy.

Sequenced material: peripheral blood mononuclear cells (PBMCs), taken at new diagnosis, from a patient treated with antithyroid drugs. The rearrangement uses TRBV5-1 and TRBJ2-7; 7 bases map to TRBD2. The sequence came from a man aged 25-40 years with Graves disease. The CDR3 region is CASSHNGLEVYEQYF. Written as DNA, the CDR3 is TGCGCCAGCAGCCACAACGGACTAGAGGTCTACGAGCAGTACTTC.